This TCR beta chain was recovered during a study of CD8 T cells in Susac syndrome. RNA in amounts of roughly 0.5 to 1 ug was reverse transcribed with random hexamers. TCRdb called the immunoSEQ multiplex PCR reads again in MiXCR, with one record for every CDR3 protein. The data contain about 200,000 distinct CDR3 sequences, about 91% of them singletons. The T cells that were sequenced for TCR beta were CD8+ and CD4+ cells from blood. This CDR3 spans 16 amino acids. Germline V gene data show CDR1 as SNHLY and CDR2 as FYNNEI. V was pared by 7 bases and J by 1 base, with 8 bases of the junction left unmatched. This clonotype showed up just once.

The chain recombines TRBV2 with TRBJ1-2; TRBD1 agrees at 11 bases. The clonotype comes from a human donor with Susac syndrome. Sequencing was performed on CD4+ T cells from PBMCs. CDR3 DNA sequence: TGTGCCAGCACTCCCGGGACAGGGGGTGGTAACTATGGCTACACCTTC. Protein sequence: CASTPGTGGGNYGYTF.